The T cell receptor beta chain described here comes from a study of cytomegalovirus exposure and HLA in healthy donors. Whole-study findings and limits: Most likely, a cluster of highly shared sequence variants arose as a sequencing artifact. Analysis performed later showed TCR beta chains linked to HLA being more clonally expanded than equally common others.

Points on this clone: Antigen unknown. This same CDR3 is encoded by further DNA sequences in the sample.

Unrecorded immune exposure was likely among donors, who were nominally healthy when sampled. The PCR made use of 60 Vbeta and 13 Jbeta primers. The assay was immunoSEQ multiplex PCR, and TCRdb's table has in-frame clones only and misses some. The sample records 190,000 or so clones, more than 75% being singletons. CDR1 and CDR2 from the germline V gene are GTSNPN and SVGIG (reference sequence). The V end lost 2 bases, the J end lost 3 bases, and 8 bases lay between the germline ends. The CDR3 is made up of 12 amino acids. The source of this sequence is a woman between 45 and 60 years old in good health and CMV-seropositive. The sample taken for sequencing was PBMCs. The rearrangement joins TRBV30 to TRBJ2-7, with no clear D. For the CDR3, the DNA is TGTGCCTGGAGTCCTGACTTCTACGAGCAGTACTTC. Translation gives CAWSPDFYEQYF.